The 27 T cell receptor beta chains below all came from one sample that was sequenced in a study of blood T cell repertoires in COVID-19. Clones were sequenced by immunoSEQ multiplex PCR, and TCRdb holds only the in-frame ones, with some missing. The table records about 300,000 clones, roughly 82% of them present only once. Sequencing was done on a sample of peripheral blood. Source of these receptors: a woman aged 45-65 years with acute or convalescent COVID-19.

In this sample, this clone turned up a few times. The CDR3 nucleotides read TGCGCCAGCAGCCGCTATTACGGGGGGAATGTGGGAGAGACCCAGTACTTC. Amino acids: CASSRYYGGNVGETQYF. This rearrangement joins TRBV4-3 to TRBJ2-5, with 7 bases that match TRBD2. Germline trimming cut 4 bases from V and 4 bases from J; bases unmatched to any gene: 15. Per germline, CDR1 LGHNA and CDR2 YSLEER. The CDR3 is 17 residues long.

The V call is TRBV7-2, the J call TRBJ1-1; the D gene is possibly TRBD1 (6 bases). The V and J ends lost 4 bases and 1 base respectively, with 13 bases between them. Germline CDR1 is SGHTA and CDR2 is FQGNSA. This CDR3 is built from 15 residues. The CDR3 is CASSWGGASNTEAFF. CDR3 nucleotides: TGTGCCAGCAGCTGGGGGGGGGCATCGAACACTGAAGCTTTCTTT.

About this clone itself: The same CDR3 arises from other DNA sequences in this sample as well. The gene calls are TRBV9 and TRBJ2-5; possibly TRBD2 for D (6 bases). Looked up from germline, CDR1 is SGDLS and CDR2 is YYNGEE. V was pared by 2 bases and J by 2 bases, with 10 bases between. This CDR3 has 14 amino acids. Written as DNA, the CDR3 is TGTGCCAGCAGCGTGGGGGGTGAACAAGAGACCCAGTACTTC. As protein: CASSVGGEQETQYF.

This chain connects TRBV6-6 to TRBJ1-2, with 7 bases aligning to TRBD1. This CDR3 region has 14 residues. In germline, CDR1 is MNHNY, CDR2 SVGAGI (reference sequence). V was clipped by 6 bases and J by 7 bases; unmatched bases: 11. The DNA of the CDR3 is TGTGCCAGCAGATTAACCGGGACAGAAGCTGGCTACACCTTC. Its protein product is CASRLTGTEAGYTF.

The rearrangement uses TRBV27 and TRBJ2-7; 8 bases align to TRBD1. The CDR3 has 13 residues. The J segment lost 3 bases and the V segment lost 4 bases, leaving 2 bases of the junction unmatched. From germline, CDR1 is MNHEY and CDR2 SMNVEV (reference sequence). The CDR3 nucleotides are TGTGCCAGCAGTTCAGGACAGGGCTACGAGCAGTACTTC. The encoded protein is CASSSGQGYEQYF.

In this sample, this clone turned up once. The chain recombines TRBV3-1 (or the pseudogene TRBV3-2) with TRBJ1-6; no clear D gene. The CDR3 consists of 13 residues. Trimming removed 9 bases from V and 3 bases from J, with 9 bases in between. The germline CDR1 and CDR2 sequences are LGHDT and YNNKEL (reference sequence). CDR3: CASCSGYNSPLHF. In DNA form, the CDR3 reads TGTGCCAGTTGTAGTGGCTATAATTCACCCCTCCACTTT.

The DNA for the CDR3 is TGTGCCAGCAGCTCGCCCGGGACAGGGAGAGGGACTGAAGCTTTCTTT. Protein sequence: CASSSPGTGRGTEAFF. The chain uses TRBV5-6 and TRBJ1-1, with 9 bases that match TRBD1. J lost 5 bases, V lost 3 bases, and 11 bases had no gene match. The CDR3 contains 16 residues. Per the germline V gene, CDR1 is SGHDT and CDR2 is YYEEEE.

The chain carries TRBV5-1 and TRBJ2-5, with 9 bases identical to TRBD2. After removal of 0 bases from V and 1 base from J, the junction contained 10 bases not matched to a gene. CDR3 size: 18 residues. Germline CDR1 SGHRS, CDR2 YFSETQ. The CDR3, as DNA: TGCGCCAGCAGCTTGGGGCCCCAAACTAGCGGGCCCCAAGAGACCCAGTACTTC. It is translated as CASSLGPQTSGPQETQYF.

This clone showed up just once. The chain uses TRBV28 and TRBJ2-5; 7 nucleotides match TRBD1. J lost 5 bases, V lost 5 bases, and 11 bases had no gene match. CDR1 is MDHEN and CDR2 is SYDVKM in the germline V gene. The CDR3 totals 15 residues. The CDR3 is CASSPLTGFGETQYF. CDR3 bases: TGTGCCAGCAGTCCGTTGACAGGGTTCGGGGAGACCCAGTACTTC. The full variable domain, completed using reference TRBV28 and TRBJ2-5, is DVKVTQSSRYLVKRTGEKVFLECVQDMDHENMFWYRQDPGLGLRLIYFSYDVKMKEKGDIPEGYSVSREKKERFSLILESASTNQTSMYLCASSPLTGFGETQYFGPGTRLLVL.

The chain combines TRBV9 with TRBJ2-1; 10 nucleotides line up with TRBD2. Germline CDR1 SGDLS, CDR2 YYNGEE. The CDR3 loop spans 16 amino acids. The ends lost 4 bases at V and 2 bases at J; junction bases unmatched: 6. The CDR3 coding sequence is TGTGCCAGCAGCCTCAGCGGGAGGGCCACCTACAATGAGCAGTTCTTC. Its protein is CASSLSGRATYNEQFF.

The chain carries TRBV5-4 and TRBJ2-1, with 8 bases lining up with TRBD1. Germline V gene lookup returns CDR1 SGHNT and CDR2 YYREEE (reference sequence). The CDR3 extends over 15 amino acids. Losses at the gene ends were 1 base for V and 4 bases for J; bases not matched to a gene: 4. As DNA, the CDR3 is TGTGCCAGCAGCTTGATGGACAGGGCTTACAATGAGCAGTTCTTC. Translation: CASSLMDRAYNEQFF.

This clone was counted once. The chain couples TRBV29-1 to TRBJ2-3; D is possibly TRBD2 (6 bases). The CDR3 runs 14 residues. V lost 5 bases and J lost 1, with 13 bases in between. From germline, CDR1 is SQVTM and CDR2 ANQGSEA. This chain's CDR3 is CSVRTSWGTDTQYF. For the CDR3, the DNA is TGCAGCGTTCGAACTAGCTGGGGCACAGATACGCAGTATTTT.

The V call is TRBV14, the J call TRBJ2-1, with 8 bases identical to TRBD1. Germline CDR1 and CDR2: SGHDN and FVKESK. This CDR3 spans 15 amino acids. Losses at the gene ends were 8 bases for V and 6 bases for J; bases not matched to a gene: 12. CDR3 coding DNA: TGTGCCAGCGCCTCCAAGGACAGGGTTATCAATGAGCAGTTCTTC. Translating it yields CASASKDRVINEQFF.

This clone was seen only once. The CDR3 nucleotides read TGTGCCACCAGCGGGGGACAGACCTACGAGCAGTACTTC. Translated: CATSGGQTYEQYF. The gene calls are TRBV15 and TRBJ2-7, with 7 bases matching TRBD1. The CDR3 covers 13 residues. Germline V gene sequence: CDR1 LNHNV, CDR2 YYDKDF (reference sequence). Trimming at V came to 5 bases and at J to 2 bases, leaving 3 bases not matched to a gene.

V is TRBV7-2 and J is TRBJ2-7; 9 bases are shared with TRBD1. Germline V gene lookup returns CDR1 SGHTA and CDR2 FQGNSA. V shed 5 bases, J shed 5 bases, and the junction held 7 bases outside the gene matches. The CDR3 sequence is 14 residues long. The CDR3 is CASSHRDRADEQYF. For the CDR3, the DNA is TGTGCCAGCAGCCACCGGGACAGGGCAGACGAGCAGTACTTC.

This clone showed up just a few times. The chain employs TRBV12-3 or TRBV12-4 and TRBJ2-7, with D unclear. This CDR3 is 13 amino acids long. The ends were cut back, 3 bases at V and 4 bases at J, with 10 bases in the middle. The CDR3: CASSLQVGYEQYF. DNA of the CDR3: TGTGCCAGCAGTTTGCAGGTCGGATACGAGCAGTACTTC.

The CDR3 region has the DNA TGTGCCAGCAGCGAGCAGGGGGCATTAAGCTATGGCTACACCTTC. Protein: CASSEQGALSYGYTF. The rearrangement joins TRBV7-9 to TRBJ1-2; TRBD1 matches 8 bases. From germline, CDR1 is SEHNR and CDR2 FQNEAQ (reference sequence). V shed 5 bases, J shed 4 bases, and the junction held 9 bases outside the gene matches. This CDR3 has 15 amino acids. Together with reference TRBV7-9 and TRBJ1-2, the CDR3 gives the full variable domain: DTGVSQNPRHKITKRGQNVTFRCDPISEHNRLYWYRQTLGQGPEFLTYFQNEAQLEKSRLLSDRFSAERPKGSFSTLEIQRTEQGDSAMYLCASSEQGALSYGYTFGSGTRLTVV.

This chain joins TRBV2 and TRBJ2-1; D is possibly TRBD2 (6 bases). With 8 bases removed from V and 9 bases from J, the gap between germline ends came to 11 bases. Per the germline V gene, CDR1 is SNHLY and CDR2 is FYNNEI. CDR3 length: 11 residues. The CDR3 reads CASRLVGEQFF. The CDR3 coding sequence is TGTGCCAGCCGACTAGTAGGTGAGCAGTTCTTC. The full variable domain, in which reference TRBV2 and TRBJ2-1 provide the parts outside the CDR3, is EPEVTQTPSHQVTQMGQEVILRCVPISNHLYFYWYRQILGQKVEFLVSFYNNEISEKSEIFDDQFSVERPDGSNFTLKIRSTKLEDSAMYFCASRLVGEQFFGPGTRLTVL.

In its sample, this clone was seen a few times. The chain links TRBV9 to TRBJ2-3, with 14 bases fitting TRBD2. The ends lost 4 bases at V and 6 bases at J; junction bases unmatched: 7. Looked up from germline, CDR1 is SGDLS and CDR2 is YYNGEE. The CDR3 covers 16 residues. CDR3 protein: CASSPGTSGSMDTQYF. The CDR3 coding sequence is TGTGCCAGCAGCCCCGGGACTAGCGGGAGTATGGATACGCAGTATTTT.

This chain uses TRBV10-3 with TRBJ2-1; TRBD1 aligns across 8 bases. The CDR3 consists of 15 residues. Germline trimming cut 3 bases from V and 7 bases from J; bases unmatched to any gene: 8. CDR1 is ENHRY and CDR2 is SYGVKD in the germline V gene. The CDR3 spells CAISDPRGRRNEQFF. CDR3 coding DNA: TGTGCCATCAGTGACCCCAGGGGGCGCAGAAATGAGCAGTTCTTC.

The chain carries TRBV5-1 and TRBJ1-3; D uncertain. This CDR3 is 14 amino acids long. CDR1 and CDR2 from the germline V gene are SGHRS and YFSETQ. The germline V and J ends were trimmed by 2 bases and 2 bases, with 8 bases remaining between them. The CDR3 loop is CASSFNQAGNTIYF. As DNA, the CDR3 is TGCGCCAGCAGCTTCAACCAGGCTGGAAACACCATATATTTT.

The gene calls are TRBV28 and TRBJ1-2, with D maybe TRBD1 (6 bases). Trimming removed 2 bases at V and 3 bases at J, with 13 bases between. Germline assignment: CDR1 MDHEN and CDR2 SYDVKM. The CDR3 totals 15 residues. The CDR3 reads CASSLQGLRYYGYTF. CDR3 bases: TGTGCCAGCAGTTTACAGGGGTTAAGGTACTATGGCTACACCTTC.

V is TRBV29-1 and J is TRBJ2-5; 7 positions agree with TRBD1. This CDR3 is built from 13 residues. After removal of 1 base from V and 4 bases from J, the junction contained 3 bases not matched to a gene. Germline V CDR1 and CDR2: SQVTM, ANQGSEA. The CDR3 region has the DNA TGCAGCGTTGAAGCGCAGGGGGTAGAGACCCAGTACTTC. Translating it yields CSVEAQGVETQYF.

This chain links TRBV4-3 with TRBJ2-1, with TRBD1 as a possible D gene (5 bases). Germline-derived CDR1 and CDR2 are LGHNA and YSLEER. V was pared by 1 base and J by 4 bases, with 11 bases between. The CDR3 has 15 amino acids. CDR3 sequence reads: CASSQVRGPYNEQFF. The CDR3, as DNA: TGCGCCAGCAGCCAAGTAAGGGGTCCTTACAATGAGCAGTTCTTC.

The sample holds one count of this clone. This rearrangement joins TRBV18 to TRBJ2-5; a possible D gene is TRBD1 (6 bases). V was pared by 0 bases and J by 5 bases, with 13 bases between. This CDR3 is 15 amino acids long. Germline V gene sequence: CDR1 KGHSH, CDR2 LQKENI. In nucleotides, the CDR3 is TGTGCCAGCTCACCACCGGAGACTCAGGGGGAGACCCAGTACTTC. This translates into CASSPPETQGETQYF.

The chain joins TRBV5-1 to TRBJ1-6; no definite D call. CDR1 and CDR2 (germline): SGHRS, YFSETQ. CDR3 size: 14 residues. Trimming cost V 7 bases and J 2 bases, with 10 bases left between them. This chain's CDR3 is CASSSGTYNSPLHF. The CDR3 region has the DNA TGCGCCAGCTCTTCCGGGACCTATAATTCACCCCTCCACTTT.

The chain recombines TRBV27 with TRBJ2-1; 8 nucleotides agree with TRBD2. The CDR3 is made up of 19 amino acids. J was trimmed by 0 bases and V by 0 bases; bases with no gene match: 10. Germline V gene data show CDR1 as MNHEY and CDR2 as SMNVEV (reference sequence). The CDR3 spells CASSLSSASGSSSYNEQFF. The CDR3 region has the DNA TGTGCCAGCAGTTTATCGTCGGCTAGCGGGTCGAGCTCCTACAATGAGCAGTTCTTC.